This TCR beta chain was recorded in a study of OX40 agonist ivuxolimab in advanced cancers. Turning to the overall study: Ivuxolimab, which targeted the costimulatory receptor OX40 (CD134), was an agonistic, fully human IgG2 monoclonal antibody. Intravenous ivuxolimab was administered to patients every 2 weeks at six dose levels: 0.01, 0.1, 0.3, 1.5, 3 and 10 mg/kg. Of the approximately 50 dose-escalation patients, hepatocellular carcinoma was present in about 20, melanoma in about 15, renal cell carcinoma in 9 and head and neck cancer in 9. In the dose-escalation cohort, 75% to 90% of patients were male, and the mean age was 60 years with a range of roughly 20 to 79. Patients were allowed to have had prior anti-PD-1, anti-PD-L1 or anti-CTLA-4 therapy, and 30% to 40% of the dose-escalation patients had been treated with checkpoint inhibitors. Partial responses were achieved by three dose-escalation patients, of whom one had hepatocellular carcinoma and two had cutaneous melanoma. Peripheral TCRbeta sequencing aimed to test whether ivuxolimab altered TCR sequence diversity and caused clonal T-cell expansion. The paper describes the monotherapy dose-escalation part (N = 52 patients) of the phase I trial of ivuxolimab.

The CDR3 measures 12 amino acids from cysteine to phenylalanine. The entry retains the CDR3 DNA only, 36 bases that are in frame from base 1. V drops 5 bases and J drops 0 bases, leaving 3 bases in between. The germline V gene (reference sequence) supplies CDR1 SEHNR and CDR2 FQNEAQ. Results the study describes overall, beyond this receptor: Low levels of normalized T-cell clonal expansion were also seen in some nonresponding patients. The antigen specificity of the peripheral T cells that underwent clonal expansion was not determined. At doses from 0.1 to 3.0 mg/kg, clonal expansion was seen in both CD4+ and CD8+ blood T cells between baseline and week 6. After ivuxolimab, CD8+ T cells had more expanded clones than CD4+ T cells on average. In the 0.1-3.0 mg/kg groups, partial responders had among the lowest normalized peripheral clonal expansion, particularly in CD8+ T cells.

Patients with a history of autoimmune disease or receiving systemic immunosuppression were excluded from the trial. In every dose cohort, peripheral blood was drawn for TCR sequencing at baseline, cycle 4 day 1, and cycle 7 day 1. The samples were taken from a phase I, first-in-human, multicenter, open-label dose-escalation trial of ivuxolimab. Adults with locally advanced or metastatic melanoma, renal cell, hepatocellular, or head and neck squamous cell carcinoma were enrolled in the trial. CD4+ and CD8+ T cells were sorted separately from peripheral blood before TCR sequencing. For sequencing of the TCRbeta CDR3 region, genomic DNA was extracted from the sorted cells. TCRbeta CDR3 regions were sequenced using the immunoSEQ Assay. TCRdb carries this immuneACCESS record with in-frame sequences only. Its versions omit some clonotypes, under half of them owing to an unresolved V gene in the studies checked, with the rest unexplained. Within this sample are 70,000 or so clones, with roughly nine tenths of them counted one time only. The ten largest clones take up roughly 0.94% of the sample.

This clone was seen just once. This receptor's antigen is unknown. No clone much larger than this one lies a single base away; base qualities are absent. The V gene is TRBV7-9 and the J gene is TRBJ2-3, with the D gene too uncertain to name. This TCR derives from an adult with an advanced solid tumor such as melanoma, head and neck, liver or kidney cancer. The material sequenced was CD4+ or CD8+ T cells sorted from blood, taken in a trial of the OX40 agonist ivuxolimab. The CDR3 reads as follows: CASSPSTDTQYF. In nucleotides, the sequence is TGTGCCAGCAGCCCCAGCACAGATACGCAGTATTTT.